This T cell receptor (beta chain) stems from a study of PD-L1 blockade in urothelial cancer. As for the study in general: Analysis of the blood was performed 3 weeks (second dose) and 6 weeks after treatment start. Blood gave a median 141,255 T cells.

Clones were read by immunoSEQ multiplex PCR, and TCRdb kept only the in-frame ones, dropping some. The table records roughly 46,000 clones, over 75% of them present only once. Germline V gives CDR1 SEHNR, CDR2 FQNEAQ (reference sequence). CDR3 length: 15 residues. Trimming took 8 bases from V and 0 from J; bases not matched to a gene: 6. Documented time point: peripheral blood 6 weeks after treatment start. The sequenced sample was PBMCs, obtained around atezolizumab (anti-PD-L1) treatment. The rearrangement uses TRBV7-9 and TRBJ2-3; 9 bases line up with TRBD1. The sequence was obtained from a man aged 50 to 60 with urothelial cancer. CDR3 in amino acids: CASLNRGLSTDTQYF. CDR3 bases: TGTGCCAGCCTCAACAGGGGGCTTAGCACAGATACGCAGTATTTT.